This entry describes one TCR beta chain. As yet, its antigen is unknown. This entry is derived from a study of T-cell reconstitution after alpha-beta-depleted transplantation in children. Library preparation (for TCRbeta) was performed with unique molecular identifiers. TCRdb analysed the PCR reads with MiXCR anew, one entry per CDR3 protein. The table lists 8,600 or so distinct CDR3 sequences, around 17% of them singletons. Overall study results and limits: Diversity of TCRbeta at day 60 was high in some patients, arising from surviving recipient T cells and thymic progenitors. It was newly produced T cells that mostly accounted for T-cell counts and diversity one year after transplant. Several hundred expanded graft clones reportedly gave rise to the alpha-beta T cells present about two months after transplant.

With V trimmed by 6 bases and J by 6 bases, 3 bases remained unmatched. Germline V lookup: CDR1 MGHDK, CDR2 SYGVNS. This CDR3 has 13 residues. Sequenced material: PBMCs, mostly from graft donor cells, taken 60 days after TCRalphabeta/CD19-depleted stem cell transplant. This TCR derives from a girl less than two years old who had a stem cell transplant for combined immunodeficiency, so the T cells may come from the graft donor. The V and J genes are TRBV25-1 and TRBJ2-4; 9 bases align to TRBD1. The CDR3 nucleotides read TGTGCCAGCAGCCCGGACAGGGGAAACATTCAGTACTTC. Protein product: CASSPDRGNIQYF.